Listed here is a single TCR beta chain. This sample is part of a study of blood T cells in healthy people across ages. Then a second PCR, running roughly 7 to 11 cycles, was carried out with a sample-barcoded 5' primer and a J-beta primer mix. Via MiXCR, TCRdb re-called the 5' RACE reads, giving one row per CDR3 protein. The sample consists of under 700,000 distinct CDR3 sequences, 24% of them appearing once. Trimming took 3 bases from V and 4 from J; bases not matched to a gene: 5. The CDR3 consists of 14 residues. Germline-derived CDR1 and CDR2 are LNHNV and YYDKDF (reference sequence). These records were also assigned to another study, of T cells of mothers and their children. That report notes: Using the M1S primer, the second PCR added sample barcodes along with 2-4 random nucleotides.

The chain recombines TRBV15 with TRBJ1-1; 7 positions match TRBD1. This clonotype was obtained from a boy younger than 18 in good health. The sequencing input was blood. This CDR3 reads CATSREQGSTEAFF. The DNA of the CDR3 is TGTGCCACCAGCAGGGAACAGGGGAGCACTGAAGCTTTCTTT.